This T cell receptor beta chain was identified during a study of T cell clones after liver transplantation (dated by TCRdb to 2018 to 2020). General notes on the study: Samples were obtained from ITN030ST, a randomized trial in which withdrawal of immunosuppression was attempted within 2 years of liver transplantation. After a pre-transplant mixed lymphocyte reaction, TCRbeta sequencing was used to pinpoint donor-reactive T cell clones, which were subsequently tracked in post-transplant blood. Third party-reactive TCRbeta sequences from pre-transplant MLRs were also identified as an antigen-independent comparator for donor-reactive sequences. Three of the eight recipients were HCV-positive; the others were transplanted for non-autoimmune, non-viral indications. The subjects received no induction therapy and were kept on standard immunosuppression until randomization at 12-24 months post-transplant. Tolerance meant complete immunosuppression withdrawal for at least one year without liver enzymes rising beyond twice the upper limit of normal. Blood samples were taken pre-transplant, pre-randomization before withdrawal, and post-randomization after full withdrawal or failed withdrawal. A cohort of 8 liver transplant recipients was studied, of whom 3 were classified as tolerant and 5 as non-tolerant. General conclusions and limits of the study: Donor-reactive sequences declined more than third party-reactive ones, suggesting partial antigen-specific deletion unrelated to withdrawal success. When repertoire turnover was taken into account, detection of donor-reactive sequences was significantly reduced in 7 of 8 subjects for CD4 and in 8 of 8 subjects for CD8. Because allograft tissue specimens were not available, migration of donor-reactive T cells into the graft, rather than deletion, may have occurred. In 5 of 8 subjects, regardless of tolerance or HCV status, circulating donor-reactive CD4 TCRbeta sequences dropped significantly post-transplant. In two subjects, low numbers of available donor cells limited the measurable donor-reactive repertoire. The conclusions were considered preliminary, being limited by small, heterogeneous patient numbers and non-standardized post-transplant time points.

Remarks on this clone: Its target antigen remains unknown. No qualities accompany the bases; no much larger clone lies one base away.

Thawed unstimulated PBMCs were stained for CD3, CD4 and CD8 and FACS-sorted into CD3+CD4+ and CD3+CD8+ populations. Each of the 8 studied subjects was randomized to immunosuppression withdrawal. Genomic DNA was isolated with the Qiagen DNeasy Blood and Tissue Kit. High-throughput TCRbeta CDR3 sequencing of frozen genomic DNA was performed by immunoSEQ, including PCR amplification, mapping, bias correction and internal controls. For the original study's pipeline: Only productive rearrangements were retained, with each unique TCRbeta sequence defined by its CDR3 nucleotide sequence together with its V and J gene. A sequence counted as donor-reactive only if the sequence showed at least 5-fold expansion in CFSE-low cells compared with unstimulated pre-transplant cells and had a frequency of at least 0.01%. To ensure at least 90% detection power, minimum frequency thresholds were set for each subject based on that subject's lowest-template unstimulated sample. Repertoire turnover was measured by Jensen-Shannon divergence between the top 1000 TCRbeta sequences post- and pre-transplant. Changes in detection of donor-reactive sequences were tested with two-sided Fisher's exact tests. TCRdb holds this immuneACCESS table with in-frame rearrangements only. Some clones are missing; in checked studies, unresolved V genes explain under half, and the rest has no known cause. That table is the source of V, J and clone size, and D and trimming were worked out from the DNA. In all, the sample holds tens of thousands of clones, and approximately 77% of those were seen once. Nearly 10% of the sample lies in the top ten.

The source was CD4+ T cells from blood, collected at the 22-month timepoint. The TCR originated in a human patient who received a liver transplant. In transplant recipients, some T cells may be of donor rather than host origin.

The CDR3 region has the sequence CASGNSEQETQYF. The DNA sequence follows: TGTGCCAGTGGTAACAGTGAACAAGAGACCCAGTACTTC. The chain is made from TRBV19 and TRBJ2-5; the D gene identity is not certain. Inclusive of the bounding cysteine and phenylalanine, the CDR3 is 13 residues long. The only DNA kept is the CDR3, 39 bases in frame from the first base. V sheds 8 bases and J sheds 2 bases, leaving 12 bases between their ends. The CDR1 and CDR2 encoded by the germline V gene (reference sequence) are LNHDA and SQIVND. Outside the CDR3, residues come from the reference TRBV19 and TRBJ2-5 proteins, so the full variable domain is: DGGITQSPKYLFRKEGQNVTLSCEQNLNHDAMYWYRQDPGQGLRLIYYSQIVNDFQKGDIAEGYSVSREKKESFPLTVTSAQKNPTAFYLCASGNSEQETQYFGPGTRLLVL.